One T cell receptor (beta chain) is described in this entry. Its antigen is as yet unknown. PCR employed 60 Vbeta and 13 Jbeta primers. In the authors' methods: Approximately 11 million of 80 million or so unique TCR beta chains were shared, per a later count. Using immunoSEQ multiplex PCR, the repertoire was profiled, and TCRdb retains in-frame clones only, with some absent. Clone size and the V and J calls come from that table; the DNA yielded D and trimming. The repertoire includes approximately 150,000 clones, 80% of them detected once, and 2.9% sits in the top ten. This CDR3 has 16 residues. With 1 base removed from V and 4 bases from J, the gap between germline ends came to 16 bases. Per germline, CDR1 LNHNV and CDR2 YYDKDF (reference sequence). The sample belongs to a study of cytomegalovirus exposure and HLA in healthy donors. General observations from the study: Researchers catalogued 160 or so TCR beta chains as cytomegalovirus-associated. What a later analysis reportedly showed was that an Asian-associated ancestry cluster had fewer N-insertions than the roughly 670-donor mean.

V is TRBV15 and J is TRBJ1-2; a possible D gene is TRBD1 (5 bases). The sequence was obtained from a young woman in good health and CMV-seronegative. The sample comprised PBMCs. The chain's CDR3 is CATSRASEQEVYGYTF. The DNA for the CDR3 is TGTGCCACCAGCAGAGCGAGTGAACAGGAAGTCTATGGCTACACCTTC.